This record looks at one TCR beta chain sequence and its context. Its antigen is undetermined. These data are taken from a study of post-analysis software for immune sequencing data. The CDR3 spans 13 residues. CDR1 is SGDLS and CDR2 is YYNGEE in the germline V gene. V lost 5 bases and J 6 bases, leaving 12 bases between the germline ends. Study-level results: Controls showed lower frequencies than patients for several TRBV segments, and TRBV5-6, TRBV5-1 and TRBV20-1 were among these.

The TCR beta cDNA libraries carried unique molecular identifiers. TCRdb processed the PCR reads anew with MiXCR; each CDR3 protein has one entry. This table holds 750,000 to 950,000 distinct CDR3 sequences, about half found once. The TCR was taken from a girl aged 5-17 years with multiple sclerosis. The sample was blood. V usage is TRBV9 and J usage is TRBJ2-1; the D call may be TRBD1 or TRBD2 (6 bases each). The CDR3 protein is CASSDGGGNEQFF. CDR3 nucleotide sequence: TGTGCCAGCAGTGACGGAGGGGGCAATGAGCAGTTCTTC.